The T cell receptor (beta chain) under discussion was sequenced for a study of blood T cell repertoires in COVID-19. About the study: COVID-19 samples from acute and convalescent phases originated in the United States, Italy and Spain.

The table came from immunoSEQ multiplex PCR; TCRdb's copy has only in-frame clones and leaves some out. This sample has fewer than 200,000 clones, with 84% found just once. Trimming pared 5 bases from V and 7 bases from J, leaving 14 bases between. Germline V gives CDR1 MNHEY, CDR2 SMNVEV (reference sequence). The CDR3 runs 13 residues. The sample was peripheral blood. This receptor was taken from a man between 40 and 49 years old who had recovered from COVID-19. The rearrangement links TRBV27 to TRBJ2-5; D might be TRBD2 (6 bases). The CDR3 DNA reads TGTGCCAGCAGTCCTATGGAGGGGATGACCCAGTACTTC. Protein sequence: CASSPMEGMTQYF.